This T cell receptor beta chain emerged from a study of cytomegalovirus exposure and HLA in healthy donors. For the study at large: Among the approximately 400 genotyped donors, over 70% were placed in the Caucasian-associated ancestry cluster.

In the case of this clone: The junction shows a germline mismatch at one end, possibly a read error.

Nominally healthy donors provided the samples, though records likely missed some immune exposures. PCR amplification relied on 60 Vbeta primers (plus 13 Jbeta primers). The data were produced by immunoSEQ multiplex PCR, yet TCRdb's version contains in-frame clones alone and is incomplete. The sample shows roughly 280,000 clones, roughly 70% of them seen only once. The CDR3 is made up of 16 amino acids. Per germline, CDR1 SEHNR and CDR2 FQNEAQ (reference sequence). The sample taken for sequencing was PBMCs. This rearrangement joins TRBV7-9 to TRBJ2-7, with D perhaps matching TRBD2 (7 bases). This clonotype was sampled from a female donor in good health and CMV-seronegative. CDR3 nucleotide sequence: TGTTCCAGCAGCTTTGACCTCGGGGGAGGGGGCTACGAGCAGTACTTC. Protein: CSSSFDLGGGGYEQYF.